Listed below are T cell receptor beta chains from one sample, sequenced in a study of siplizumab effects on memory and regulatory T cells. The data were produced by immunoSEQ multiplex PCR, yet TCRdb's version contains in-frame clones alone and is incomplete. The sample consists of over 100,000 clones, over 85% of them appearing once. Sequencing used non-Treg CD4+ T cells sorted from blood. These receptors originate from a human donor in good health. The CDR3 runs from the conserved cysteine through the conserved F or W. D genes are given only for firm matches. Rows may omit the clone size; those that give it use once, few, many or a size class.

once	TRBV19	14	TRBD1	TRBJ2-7	TGTGCCAGTAGAATCCGGACAGGCTCCTACGAGCAGTACTTC	CASRIRTGSYEQYF
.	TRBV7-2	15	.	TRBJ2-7	TGTGCCAGCAGCTTAGTTTACCGGGGTGCGTACGAGCAGTACTTC	CASSLVYRGAYEQYF
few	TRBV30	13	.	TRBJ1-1	TGTGCCTCCCACGGACAGCCGAACACTGAAGCTTTCTTT	CASHGQPNTEAFF
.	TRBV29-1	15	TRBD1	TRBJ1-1	TGCAGCGCCAAGACCGGGACAGGTGGAGCGGGTGAAGCTTTCTTT	CSAKTGTGGAGEAFF
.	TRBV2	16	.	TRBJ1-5	TGTGCCAGCAGCGACGGATCTGGGACAAGAAATCAGCCCCAGCATTTT	CASSDGSGTRNQPQHF
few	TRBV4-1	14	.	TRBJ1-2	TGCGCCAGCAGCCATCAGGGGAGCGGCTATGGCTACACCTTC	CASSHQGSGYGYTF
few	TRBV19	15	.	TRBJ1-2	TGTGCCAGTACCCCTTCTAAAACCCCCCTCTATGGCTACACCTTC	CASTPSKTPLYGYTF
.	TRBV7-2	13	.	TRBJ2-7	TGTGCCAGCAGCTTAGAGAGGGAATCCGAGCAGTACTTC	CASSLERESEQYF
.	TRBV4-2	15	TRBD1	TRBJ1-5	TGTGCCAGCAGCCTCGGACAGGGGCTCAATCAGCCCCAGCATTTT	CASSLGQGLNQPQHF
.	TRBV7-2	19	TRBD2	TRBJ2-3	TGTGCCAGCAGCTTAGCGGGGACTAGCCTCGGGTCTAGCACAGATACGCAGTATTTT	CASSLAGTSLGSSTDTQYF
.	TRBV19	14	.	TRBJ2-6	TGTGCCAGTAGTATGCAATCCGGGGCCAACGTCCTGACTTTC	CASSMQSGANVLTF
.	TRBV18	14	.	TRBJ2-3	TGTGCCAGCTCACCAGATCAACTGACAGATACGCAGTATTTT	CASSPDQLTDTQYF